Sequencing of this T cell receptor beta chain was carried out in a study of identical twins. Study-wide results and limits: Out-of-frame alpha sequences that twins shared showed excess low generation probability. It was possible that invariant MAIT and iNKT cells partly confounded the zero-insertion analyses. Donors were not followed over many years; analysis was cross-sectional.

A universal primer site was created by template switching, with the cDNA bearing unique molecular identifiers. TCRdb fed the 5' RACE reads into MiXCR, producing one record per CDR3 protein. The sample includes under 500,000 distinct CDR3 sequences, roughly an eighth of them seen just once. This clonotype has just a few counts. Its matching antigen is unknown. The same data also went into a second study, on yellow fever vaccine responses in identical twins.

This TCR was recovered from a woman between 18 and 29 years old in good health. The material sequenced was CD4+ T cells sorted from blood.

This CDR3 reads CASSQAQLGAGAQDTQYF. The DNA for the CDR3 is TGCGCCAGCAGCCAAGCCCAACTAGGAGCGGGAGCTCAAGATACGCAGTATTTT. The rearrangement links TRBV4-3 to TRBJ2-3, with TRBD2 matching over 8 bases. The CDR3 is made up of 18 amino acids. The junction had 14 bases not matched to a gene; V was cut back by 1 base and J by 5 bases. Germline V gene lookup returns CDR1 LGHNA and CDR2 YSLEER.